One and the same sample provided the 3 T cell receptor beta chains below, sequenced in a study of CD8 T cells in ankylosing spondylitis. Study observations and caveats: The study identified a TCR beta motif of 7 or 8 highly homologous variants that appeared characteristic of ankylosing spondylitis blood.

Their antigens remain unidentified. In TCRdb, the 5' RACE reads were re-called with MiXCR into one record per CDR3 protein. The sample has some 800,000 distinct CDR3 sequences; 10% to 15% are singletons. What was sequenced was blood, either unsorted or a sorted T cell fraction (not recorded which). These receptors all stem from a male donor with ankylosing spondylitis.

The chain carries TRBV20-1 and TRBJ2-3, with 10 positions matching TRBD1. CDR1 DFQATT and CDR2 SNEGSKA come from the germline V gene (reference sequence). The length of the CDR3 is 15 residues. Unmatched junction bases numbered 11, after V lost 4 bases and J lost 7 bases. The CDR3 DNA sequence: TGCAGTGCTAAGCCACCGGGACAGGGGTCCTATACGCAGTATTTT. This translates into CSAKPPGQGSYTQYF.

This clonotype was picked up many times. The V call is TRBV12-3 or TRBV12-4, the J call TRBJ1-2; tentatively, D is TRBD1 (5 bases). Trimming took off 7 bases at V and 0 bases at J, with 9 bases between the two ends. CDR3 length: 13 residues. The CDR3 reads CASTMGANYGYTF. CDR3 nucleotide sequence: TGTGCCAGCACCATGGGGGCTAACTATGGCTACACCTTC.

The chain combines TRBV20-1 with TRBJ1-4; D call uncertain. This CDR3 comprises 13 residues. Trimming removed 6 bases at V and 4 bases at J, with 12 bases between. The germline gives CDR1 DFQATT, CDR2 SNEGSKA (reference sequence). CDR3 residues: CSAMTDFNEKLFF. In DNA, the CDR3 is TGCAGTGCCATGACCGACTTTAATGAAAAACTGTTTTTT.